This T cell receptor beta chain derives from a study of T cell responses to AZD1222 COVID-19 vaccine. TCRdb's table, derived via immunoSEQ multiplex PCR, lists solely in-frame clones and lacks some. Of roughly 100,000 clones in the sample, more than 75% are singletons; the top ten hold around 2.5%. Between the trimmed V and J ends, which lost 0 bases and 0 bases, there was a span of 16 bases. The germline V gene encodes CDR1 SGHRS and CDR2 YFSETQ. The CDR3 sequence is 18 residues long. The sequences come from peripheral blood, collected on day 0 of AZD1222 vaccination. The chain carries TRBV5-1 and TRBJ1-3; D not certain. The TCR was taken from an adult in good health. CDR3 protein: CASSLERGSSSSGNTIYF. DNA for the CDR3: TGCGCCAGCAGCTTGGAGCGGGGATCCTCGAGCTCTGGAAACACCATATATTTT.